A selection of T cell receptor beta chains follows, all from one sample in a study of blood T cell repertoires in COVID-19. Sequencing used immunoSEQ multiplex PCR; TCRdb keeps in-frame clones, though not all of them. Of around 130,000 clones in the sample, roughly 85% were seen once. The source material was peripheral blood. These receptors were collected from a man in his forties with acute or convalescent COVID-19. The CDR3 runs from the conserved cysteine through the conserved F or W. Clone size is stated in some rows and not others, as once, few, many or a class when expanded.

clone_size: -; v_call: TRBV5-6; cdr3_aa: CASSLVAPPYEQYF
clone_size: once; v_call: TRBV5-6; cdr3_aa: CASSLSMVQGYDQPQHF
clone_size: -; v_call: TRBV4-2; cdr3_aa: CASSQITGNYGYTF
clone_size: -; v_call: TRBV3-1/TRBV3-2; cdr3_aa: CASSQALGQPQHF
clone_size: -; v_call: TRBV7-3; cdr3_aa: CAGSPNPPAEAFF
clone_size: -; v_call: TRBV6-5; cdr3_aa: CASSYTGESNSPLHF
clone_size: -; v_call: TRBV9; cdr3_aa: CASSVETGGGDTQYF
clone_size: -; v_call: TRBV5-6; cdr3_aa: CASSKYGPDNEQFF
clone_size: -; v_call: TRBV5-1; cdr3_aa: CASSYNTDTQYF
clone_size: once; v_call: TRBV25-1; cdr3_aa: CASRVTGYGYTF
clone_size: -; v_call: TRBV18; cdr3_aa: CASSDSTGRNEKLFF
clone_size: few; v_call: TRBV3-1/TRBV3-2; cdr3_aa: CASSRTPGQNTEAFF
clone_size: -; v_call: TRBV9; cdr3_aa: CASSVTGTANEKLFF
clone_size: -; v_call: TRBV7-9; cdr3_aa: CASSLPNQPQHF
clone_size: -; v_call: TRBV5-8; cdr3_aa: CASSRGGTGASNYGYTF
clone_size: -; v_call: TRBV7-3; cdr3_aa: CASSLRRGPGPDTQYF
clone_size: -; v_call: TRBV12-5; cdr3_aa: CASGLGRTGGYEQYF
clone_size: -; v_call: TRBV5-1; cdr3_aa: CASSLRGLAGKGSTDTQYF
clone_size: -; v_call: TRBV7-2; cdr3_aa: CASSLGLAGVSTGELFF
clone_size: -; v_call: TRBV18; cdr3_aa: CASSLGTGGYEQYF
clone_size: -; v_call: TRBV10-3; cdr3_aa: CATLADRTMNTEAFF
clone_size: -; v_call: TRBV25-1; cdr3_aa: CASSELGGGDNSPLHF
clone_size: -; v_call: TRBV29-1; cdr3_aa: CSVEVREETQYF
clone_size: -; v_call: TRBV6-2/TRBV6-3; cdr3_aa: CASSSGIPPETQYF
clone_size: -; v_call: TRBV3-1/TRBV3-2; cdr3_aa: CASSPKRVLLAGVPGHTDTQYF
clone_size: -; v_call: TRBV4-1; cdr3_aa: CASSQWTGGDPSGNTIYF
clone_size: -; v_call: TRBV5-1; cdr3_aa: CASSLVVTSGKNEQFF
clone_size: -; v_call: TRBV15; cdr3_aa: CATSRALGTSGYEQYF
clone_size: -; v_call: TRBV3-1/TRBV3-2; cdr3_aa: CASSQPHTGELFF
clone_size: -; v_call: TRBV3-1/TRBV3-2; cdr3_aa: CASSQVRGNSPLHF
clone_size: few; v_call: TRBV7-6; cdr3_aa: CASSARTGEQYF
clone_size: -; v_call: TRBV7-2; cdr3_aa: CASSTGLKNYGYTF
clone_size: -; v_call: TRBV18; cdr3_aa: CASSPPVPGGYTF
clone_size: once; v_call: TRBV7-9; cdr3_aa: CASRLAGGVNQEQYF
clone_size: once; v_call: TRBV24-1; cdr3_aa: CATSGTGTSNYGYTF
clone_size: -; v_call: TRBV3-1/TRBV3-2; cdr3_aa: CASSPVWANVLTF
clone_size: -; v_call: TRBV20-1; cdr3_aa: CSANPYGYTF
clone_size: -; v_call: TRBV4-1; cdr3_aa: CASSPDLGAGVTISSYEQYF
clone_size: -; v_call: TRBV29-1; cdr3_aa: CSGGQGLGNEKLFF
clone_size: once; v_call: TRBV7-9; cdr3_aa: CASSLTSNEQYF
clone_size: -; v_call: TRBV19; cdr3_aa: CASSIGDSSYEQYF
clone_size: -; v_call: TRBV5-1; cdr3_aa: CASSFTGTGGWEQYF
clone_size: -; v_call: TRBV7-2; cdr3_aa: CASSLNGGAETYEQYF
clone_size: -; v_call: TRBV18; cdr3_aa: CASSTQVPGTGGSPLHF
clone_size: -; v_call: TRBV6-4; cdr3_aa: CASSDSGGLVRELFF